This TCR beta chain emerged from a study of cytomegalovirus exposure and HLA in healthy donors. General observations from the study: Clusters of TCRs from the first cohort tended to co-occur in the roughly 120 validation repertoires (as a later analysis found). A list of 164 TCR beta chains associated with cytomegalovirus was given. CMV antigen specificity was confirmed in vitro for a few CMV-associated chains.

The table lists this clone with a count of one. Its antigen is not known. Assay used: immunoSEQ multiplex PCR; TCRdb lists only in-frame clones, some missing. This table holds approximately 120,000 clones, 70% to 90% found once. A roughly 130-subject validation cohort, separate from the approximately 670-subject first cohort, supplied the donors. The V and J ends lost 10 bases and 4 bases, in that order; junction bases with no gene match: 6. Germline-derived CDR1 and CDR2 are LNHDA and SQIVND (reference sequence). The CDR3 is 14 amino acids. Sequencing was performed on PBMCs. The chain couples TRBV19 to TRBJ2-1; 11 bases agree with TRBD2. This clonotype was sampled from a woman in her late teens or twenties in good health and CMV-seronegative. CDR3 in DNA: TGTGCCACCCACCTAGCGGGGGGTTACAATGAGCAGTTCTTC. Residues: CATHLAGGYNEQFF.